A selection of T cell receptor beta chains follows, all from one sample in a study of blood T cell repertoires in COVID-19. Sequencing used immunoSEQ multiplex PCR; TCRdb keeps in-frame clones, though not all of them. Among about 73,000 clones listed, approximately 83% were seen once. The sequencing sample was made of peripheral blood. The receptors derive from a human donor in a cohort sampled during active COVID-19. The CDR3 runs from the conserved cysteine through the conserved F or W. Fields, in order: D gene, J gene, V gene, CDR3 DNA, CDR3 protein. D genes are given only for firm matches.

. TRBJ1-4 TRBV2 TGTGCCAGCTTGAGAAATAGCCCAACTAATGAAAAACTGTTTTTT CASLRNSPTNEKLFF
TRBD1 TRBJ2-3 TRBV6-2/TRBV6-3 TGTGCCAGCAGTTCATTCGACAGGGGCTTAGATACGCAGTATTTT CASSSFDRGLDTQYF
. TRBJ1-1 TRBV28 TGTGCCAGCAGTTTTCACAGGTTGAACACTGAAGCTTTCTTT CASSFHRLNTEAFF
. TRBJ2-4 TRBV6-2/TRBV6-3 TGTGCCAGCAGTTACAACGGGGAGAGTGACATTCAGTACTTC CASSYNGESDIQYF
. TRBJ2-5 TRBV5-1 TGCGCCAGCAGCTTGGGTCTAGTCGGGATCATTGAGACCCAGTACTTC CASSLGLVGIIETQYF
. TRBJ2-1 TRBV11-2 TGTGCCAGCAGCAAGGGCGCCGGGACTTCTCCCTACAATGAGCAGTTCTTC CASSKGAGTSPYNEQFF
TRBD1 TRBJ1-2 TRBV28 TGTGCCAGCAGTTTAGGTGGACAGGGGGCTGGCTACACCTTC CASSLGGQGAGYTF
. TRBJ1-1 TRBV5-1 TGCGCCAGCCGGGTCAGGGGATACACTGAAGCTTTCTTT CASRVRGYTEAFF
. TRBJ1-6 TRBV5-1 TGCGCCAGCAGCTTGTCGTATGGCCAATCAGGGGCCCTACTTAATTCACCCCTCCACTTT CASSLSYGQSGALLNSPLHF
. TRBJ1-4 TRBV28 TGTGCCAGCAGTTTATCGGCCAGGCAAAAACTGTTTTTT CASSLSARQKLFF